The 30 T cell receptor beta chains given below trace back to one sample, sequenced in a study of molecular identifiers for immune sequencing clone quantification. TCRdb reprocessed the PCR reads via MiXCR and lists one record per CDR3 protein. The table has about 60,000 distinct CDR3 sequences, around a sixth seen once. Sequenced material: naive CD8+ T cells from blood, with Jurkat cell RNA spiked in. The subset here: FACS-sorted CD8+CD4-CCR7+CD45RA+ naive T cells. The receptors stem from a human donor in good health. Some libraries in this study had Jurkat cell RNA spiked in.

The CDR3 is CASSLLGTGAGWNEQFF. The CDR3 DNA follows: TGTGCCAGCAGTCTCTTAGGGACAGGGGCAGGTTGGAATGAGCAGTTCTTC. The chain recombines TRBV27 with TRBJ2-1; TRBD1 aligns across 10 bases. The CDR3 totals 17 residues. The trim removed 5 bases at V and 7 bases at J, leaving 14 bases unmatched. Germline lookup yields CDR1 MNHEY and CDR2 SMNVEV (reference sequence).

At least ten counts were recorded for this clonotype. The chain recombines TRBV2 with TRBJ2-7, with D unclear. The CDR3 length is 14 residues. Trimming removed 7 bases from V and 2 bases from J, with 15 bases in between. Germline V CDR1 and CDR2: SNHLY, FYNNEI. CDR3 loop: CASNLMGETYEQYF. DNA of the CDR3: TGTGCCAGCAATCTCATGGGTGAGACCTACGAGCAGTACTTC.

Many counts were recorded for this clonotype. The V and J genes are TRBV5-8 and TRBJ2-2; weak D call: TRBD2 (5 bases). The germline V gene encodes CDR1 SGHTS and CDR2 YDEGEE. This CDR3 spans 15 amino acids. The germline V and J ends were trimmed by 1 base and 4 bases, with 11 bases remaining between them. CDR3 in DNA: TGTGCCAGCAGCTTGTATTCCGAGGGCACCGGGGAGCTGTTTTTT. Encoded protein: CASSLYSEGTGELFF.

About this clonotype: Just one base apart from a much larger clone, this may be a read error. The V call is TRBV4-2, the J call TRBJ1-4, with 10 bases fitting TRBD1. CDR1 and CDR2 (germline): LGHNA, YNFKEQ. The CDR3 totals 14 residues. This chain's CDR3 is CASSPGTGDETLFF. CDR3 in DNA: TGTGCCAGCAGCCCGGGGACAGGGGATGAAACACTGTTTTTT.

This clonotype was seen repeatedly, ten times or more. The genes are TRBV27 and TRBJ2-7, with a tentative D call TRBD1 (5 bases). Trimming left V 5 bases short and J 4 bases short, with 15 bases between. The CDR3 sequence is 14 residues long. Germline assignment: CDR1 MNHEY and CDR2 SMNVEV (reference sequence). The CDR3 loop reads CASSPQQARYEQYF. As DNA, the CDR3 is TGTGCCAGCAGTCCTCAACAGGCCCGGTACGAGCAGTACTTC.

This clonotype came up many times. The rearrangement joins TRBV5-1 to TRBJ1-1; no firm D call. The CDR3 extends over 16 amino acids. Trimming shortened V by 0 bases and J by 4 bases, and 16 bases separated the two germline ends. Germline V CDR1 and CDR2: SGHRS, YFSETQ. The CDR3 loop is CASSLEESRSGTEAFF. The CDR3 DNA follows: TGCGCCAGCAGCTTGGAGGAATCAAGGTCGGGCACTGAAGCTTTCTTT. The whole variable domain, filled in from reference TRBV5-1 and TRBJ1-1, reads KAGVTQTPRYLIKTRGQQVTLSCSPISGHRSVSWYQQTPGQGLQFLFEYFSETQRNKGNFPGRFSGRQFSNSRSEMNVSTLELGDSALYLCASSLEESRSGTEAFFGQGTRLTVV.

As concerns this clonotype: A single base separates this from a much larger clone, so it may be a read error. This chain joins TRBV3-1 and TRBJ2-7, with D unclear. Looked up from germline, CDR1 is LGHDT and CDR2 is YNNKEL (reference sequence). Between the trimmed V and J ends, which lost 0 bases and 1 base, there was a span of 10 bases. The CDR3 covers 15 residues. This CDR3 reads CASSQDLSGSYEQYF. The CDR3 nucleotides read TGTGCCAGCAGCCAAGATCTCTCTGGATCCTACGAGCAGTACTTC.

The chain recombines TRBV7-6 with TRBJ2-1, with 10 bases identical to TRBD2. The CDR3 sequence is 18 residues long. V lost 4 bases, J lost 8 bases, and 17 bases stayed unmatched. Germline loops: CDR1 SGHVS, CDR2 FNYEAQ. The CDR3 region is CASSSARARPSGSHEQFF. CDR3 DNA: TGTGCCAGCAGCTCCGCGCGAGCACGGCCTAGCGGGAGCCATGAGCAGTTCTTC.

CDR3 in amino acids: CASISQTGELFF. The CDR3 DNA sequence: TGTGCCAGCATCTCTCAGACCGGGGAGCTGTTTTTT. The chain is built from TRBV12-3 or TRBV12-4 and TRBJ2-2, with D hard to call. This CDR3 has 12 residues. V lost 7 bases and J lost 5, with 8 bases in between.

This clonotype was detected ten times or more. This chain connects TRBV27 to TRBJ1-4, with D uncertain. There are 15 residues in the CDR3. Trimming took off 3 bases at V and 3 bases at J, with 11 bases between the two ends. Germline CDR1 and CDR2: MNHEY and SMNVEV (reference sequence). The CDR3 loop is CASSFEGLPNEKLFF. In DNA, the CDR3 is TGTGCCAGCAGTTTCGAGGGCTTACCTAATGAAAAACTGTTTTTT.

This clonotype was counted ten times or more. The J gene is TRBJ2-7, the V gene TRBV20-1; unclear D gene. This CDR3 has 13 amino acids. Germline CDR1 is DFQATT and CDR2 is SNEGSKA (reference sequence). Here the CDR3 reads CSLRYKDSYEQYF. CDR3 coding DNA: TGCAGCCTGAGGTACAAGGATTCCTACGAGCAGTACTTC.

This clonotype showed up many times. CDR3 nucleotide sequence: TGTGCCAGTAGTATAGGGCAGTTCACCGGGGAGCTGTTTTTT. Translation gives CASSIGQFTGELFF. The chain couples TRBV19 to TRBJ2-2; no definite D call. CDR1 is LNHDA, CDR2 SQIVND, per germline (reference sequence). V lost 1 base, J lost 4 bases, and 7 bases lay in between. This CDR3 has 14 residues.

Ten or more counts support this clonotype. The rearrangement uses TRBV20-1 and TRBJ2-5, with 10 nucleotides matching TRBD1. This CDR3 region has 14 residues. Germline loops: CDR1 DFQATT, CDR2 SNEGSKA (reference sequence). V was pared by 6 bases and J by 3 bases, with 7 bases of the junction left unmatched. The CDR3 coding sequence is TGCAGTGCAATGACCGGGACAGGGGAAGAGACCCAGTACTTC. Translation gives CSAMTGTGEETQYF.

This clonotype was seen a few times. This chain links TRBV6-2 or TRBV6-3 with TRBJ2-1, with 8 bases matching TRBD1. There are 15 residues in the CDR3. Germline CDR1 and CDR2: MNHEY and SVGEGT. The ends lost 6 bases at V and 7 bases at J; junction bases unmatched: 11. CDR3 sequence reads: CASRVAGGIWNEQFF. CDR3 coding DNA: TGTGCCAGCAGGGTAGCAGGGGGCATCTGGAATGAGCAGTTCTTC.

This clonotype was seen a handful of times. The J gene is TRBJ2-1, the V gene TRBV15; 8 bases map to TRBD2. V lost 3 bases, J lost 5 bases, and 0 bases stayed unmatched. CDR1 and CDR2 from the germline V gene are LNHNV and YYDKDF (reference sequence). The CDR3 covers 13 residues. The CDR3 reads CATSRGLDNEQFF. The CDR3 DNA sequence: TGTGCCACCAGCAGGGGACTAGACAATGAGCAGTTCTTC.

This clonotype occurred many times. This chain uses TRBV30 with TRBJ2-3, with 8 bases lining up with TRBD2. V was pared by 0 bases and J by 4 bases, with 6 bases of the junction left unmatched. From germline, CDR1 is GTSNPN and CDR2 SVGIG (reference sequence). This CDR3 contains 15 residues. The CDR3 is CAWSVSGIIADTQYF. The DNA of the CDR3 is TGTGCCTGGAGTGTTAGCGGGATTATCGCAGATACGCAGTATTTT. Full variable domain (rest looked up from reference TRBV30 and TRBJ2-3): SQTIHQWPATLVQPVGSPLSLECTVEGTSNPNLYWYRQAAGRGLQLLFYSVGIGQISSEVPQNLSASRPQDRQFILSSKKLLLSDSGFYLCAWSVSGIIADTQYFGPGTRLTVL.

In its sample, this clonotype was seen a few times. J is TRBJ2-1 and V is TRBV5-4; 7 bases are shared with TRBD2. V was clipped by 4 bases and J by 7 bases; unmatched bases: 8. CDR3 length equals 14 residues. Germline V gene data show CDR1 as SGHNT and CDR2 as YYREEE (reference sequence). CDR3 nucleotide sequence: TGTGCCAGCAGCCCCCGGGACTACCTTAATGAGCAGTTCTTC. As protein: CASSPRDYLNEQFF.

This clonotype has a count of ten or more. The chain couples TRBV29-1 to TRBJ2-7; possible D gene TRBD2, 6 bases. From germline, CDR1 is SQVTM and CDR2 ANQGSEA. The CDR3 spans 12 residues. V was trimmed by 3 bases and J by 4 bases, leaving 10 bases between them. In nucleotides, the CDR3 is TGCAGCGTTGACGAGGGGAGGTACGAGCAGTACTTC. It encodes CSVDEGRYEQYF.

J is TRBJ2-3 and V is TRBV15; 7 bases match TRBD2. Losses at the gene ends were 2 bases for V and 7 bases for J; bases not matched to a gene: 12. The CDR3 covers 16 residues. Germline lookup yields CDR1 LNHNV and CDR2 YYDKDF (reference sequence). The CDR3 region has the DNA TGTGCCACCAGCAGACGCGGGCGGGAGAGTCCGAATACGCAGTATTTT. It encodes CATSRRGRESPNTQYF.

The chain links TRBV4-1 to TRBJ1-1; 7 positions agree with TRBD1. The length of the CDR3 is 18 residues. V shed 4 bases, J shed 11 bases, and the junction held 25 bases outside the gene matches. Germline CDR1 MGHRA, CDR2 YSYEKL. CDR3 sequence (DNA): TGCGCCAGCAGCCGAGGGACAGAGGGGGTTAGTATCGCGTTGGCCGCTTTCTTT. This codes for CASSRGTEGVSIALAAFF.

This clonotype has at least ten counts. The chain has TRBV7-9 and TRBJ2-7; 12 nucleotides agree with TRBD2. Germline CDR1 SEHNR, CDR2 FQNEAQ (reference sequence). The CDR3 loop spans 17 amino acids. After removal of 5 bases from V and 3 bases from J, the junction contained 11 bases not matched to a gene. The CDR3 bases are TGTGCCAGCAGCCCACCCGGTTGGACTAGCGGGGACTACGAGCAGTACTTC. Translated: CASSPPGWTSGDYEQYF.

Worth noting for this clonotype: A much larger clone lies one base from this, so it may be a read error. The chain links TRBV19 to TRBJ2-1; D not resolved. The germline V gene encodes CDR1 LNHDA and CDR2 SQIVND (reference sequence). There are 13 residues in the CDR3. In DNA form, the CDR3 reads TGTGCCGGTAGTATAATCGCGACCAATGAGCAGTTCTTC. Translation: CAGSIIATNEQFF.

The rearrangement uses TRBV10-3 and TRBJ2-7; 9 bases agree with TRBD2. V shed 7 bases and J 4 bases; nucleotides not matched to a gene: 14. Germline-derived CDR1 and CDR2 are ENHRY and SYGVKD. This CDR3 has 16 residues. This CDR3 is CAITNGKLSGSYEQYF. The CDR3 DNA reads TGTGCCATCACAAATGGAAAGCTTAGCGGGAGTTACGAGCAGTACTTC.

This clonotype was picked up many times. The V and J genes are TRBV20-1 and TRBJ1-2, with no clear D. Germline V gene data show CDR1 as DFQATT and CDR2 as SNEGSKA (reference sequence). V was shortened by 6 bases and J by 4 bases, with 15 bases between the two germline ends. This CDR3 region has 13 residues. In DNA, the CDR3 is TGCAGTGCCTTGCCAGAAACACCCTATGGCTACACCTTC. As protein: CSALPETPYGYTF.

This clonotype has ten or more counts. This rearrangement joins TRBV7-9 to TRBJ2-7, with 7 nucleotides matching TRBD2. Germline V CDR1 and CDR2: SEHNR, FQNEAQ (reference sequence). The CDR3 is 17 amino acids. V shed 3 bases, J shed 0 bases, and the junction held 11 bases outside the gene matches. The CDR3 loop reads CASSLGGGPLFSYEQYF. The CDR3 DNA is TGTGCCAGCAGCTTGGGCGGGGGTCCGCTGTTCTCCTACGAGCAGTACTTC.

This clonotype was detected many times. This chain joins TRBV10-3 and TRBJ2-7; D is perhaps TRBD1 or TRBD2 (5 bases each). V lost 11 bases and J 1 base, leaving 15 bases between the germline ends. The CDR3 is made up of 13 amino acids. Looked up from germline, CDR1 is ENHRY and CDR2 is SYGVKD. This CDR3 reads CAATGDPSYEQYF. Here the CDR3 DNA reads TGTGCCGCGACCGGGGACCCTTCCTACGAGCAGTACTTC.

V is TRBV11-2 and J is TRBJ2-1; D perhaps matches TRBD1 (6 bases). Germline V gives CDR1 SGHAT, CDR2 FQNNGV. The V gene lost 2 bases and the J gene lost 2 bases, with 10 bases spanning the gap. The CDR3 runs 15 residues. CDR3 nucleotide sequence: TGTGCCAGCAGCTTAAGACAGGTGGCCTACAATGAGCAGTTCTTC. Protein sequence: CASSLRQVAYNEQFF.

This clonotype was picked up many times. This chain connects TRBV19 to TRBJ2-1; 8 nucleotides line up with TRBD2. The germline CDR1 and CDR2 sequences are LNHDA and SQIVND (reference sequence). V lost 2 bases and J lost 9; bases outside the gene matches: 6. The CDR3 has 14 residues. DNA for the CDR3: TGTGCCAGTAGTATAACTAGCGGATCCGGTGAGCAGTTCTTC. Protein: CASSITSGSGEQFF.

The table lists this clonotype with a count of one. The chain recombines TRBV2 with TRBJ2-3; 7 nucleotides match TRBD1. The ends lost 2 bases at V and 10 bases at J; junction bases unmatched: 12. Germline CDR1 and CDR2: SNHLY and FYNNEI. This CDR3 has 15 amino acids. The CDR3 DNA is TGTGCCAGCAGTGAATATGGGACAGAACTGGGGTCGCAGTATTTT. Its translation is CASSEYGTELGSQYF. The variable domain in full, with the rest retrieved from reference TRBV2 and TRBJ2-3, is EPEVTQTPSHQVTQMGQEVILRCVPISNHLYFYWYRQILGQKVEFLVSFYNNEISEKSEIFDDQFSVERPDGSNFTLKIRSTKLEDSAMYFCASSEYGTELGSQYFGPGTRLTVL.

The V and J genes are TRBV21-1 and TRBJ2-5; TRBD2, the table's D call, lacks a check against the DNA. TRBV21-1 is labeled a pseudogene. This CDR3 has 18 residues. CDR3 nucleotides: TGTGCCAGCAGCGAAATGGCCCATTATCTAGCGGTCCAAGAGACACAGTACTTC. As protein: CASSEMAHYLAVQETQYF.